Many counts were recorded for the clone carrying this T cell receptor beta chain. This CDR3 is 20 amino acids long. Germline loops: CDR1 MNHEY, CDR2 SMNVEV (reference sequence). The V and J ends lost 0 bases and 5 bases respectively, with 28 bases between them. This specimen belongs to a study of T-cell memory formation after mild COVID-19. TCRdb independently ran MiXCR on the 5' RACE reads; one entry per CDR3 protein. The table includes fewer than 650,000 distinct CDR3 sequences, roughly a fifth detected once. Sequencing used PBMCs or a T cell subset sorted from them (not recorded which). The chain is built from TRBV27 and TRBJ1-1; a possible D gene is TRBD1 (5 bases). This clonotype was sampled from an adult woman who had mild COVID-19 (a few samples of this study predate the infection). Cell type and time point are not known. Here the CDR3 reads CASSLSATTVDGGWGTEAFF. The CDR3 DNA reads TGTGCCAGCAGTTTATCGGCCACGACAGTGGATGGCGGCTGGGGGACTGAAGCTTTCTTT.